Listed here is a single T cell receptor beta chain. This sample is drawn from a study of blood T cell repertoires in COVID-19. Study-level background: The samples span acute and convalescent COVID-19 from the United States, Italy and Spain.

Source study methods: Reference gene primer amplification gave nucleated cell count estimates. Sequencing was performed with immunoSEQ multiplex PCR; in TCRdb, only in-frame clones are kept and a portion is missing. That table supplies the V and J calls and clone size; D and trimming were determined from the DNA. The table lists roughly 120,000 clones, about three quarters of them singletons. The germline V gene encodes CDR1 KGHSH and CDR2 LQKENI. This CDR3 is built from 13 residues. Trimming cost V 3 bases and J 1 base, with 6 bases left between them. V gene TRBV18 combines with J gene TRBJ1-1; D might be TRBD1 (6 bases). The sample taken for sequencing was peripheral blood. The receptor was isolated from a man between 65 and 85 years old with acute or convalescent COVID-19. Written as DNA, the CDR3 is TGTGCCAGCTCACCGGGACAGAACACTGAAGCTTTCTTT. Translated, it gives CASSPGQNTEAFF. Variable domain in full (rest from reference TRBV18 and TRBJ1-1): NAGVMQNPRHLVRRRGQEARLRCSPMKGHSHVYWYRQLPEEGLKFMVYLQKENIIDESGMPKERFSAEFPKEGPSILRIQQVVRGDSAAYFCASSPGQNTEAFFGQGTRLTVV.